This TCR beta chain comes out of a study of T cell responses to AZD1222 COVID-19 vaccine. Study results and limitations: Once two AZD1222 doses were given, Spike-specific TCR breadth and depth went up.

Some clones are missing from TCRdb's copy, which holds only in-frame ones; the method was immunoSEQ multiplex PCR. The sample yields roughly 150,000 clones, 92% seen once. About this clone: Its antigen is unknown.

Germline V gene sequence: CDR1 SGHRS, CDR2 YFSETQ. CDR3 size: 14 residues. Deletions cut 4 bases from V and 5 bases from J, with 12 bases between. Sequencing was performed on peripheral blood, taken on day 0 of AZD1222 vaccination. The rearrangement uses TRBV5-1 and TRBJ1-4, with D possibly TRBD1 on 5 matching bases. The receptor was isolated from an adult in good health. The CDR3 loop reads CASSLAGVNEKLFF. CDR3 bases: TGCGCCAGCAGCCTTGCGGGGGTAAATGAAAAACTGTTTTTT.